The clone carrying this TCR beta chain was detected many times. Its cognate antigen is unknown. This CDR3 comprises 14 residues. V dropped 6 bases and J dropped 7 bases, with 19 bases sitting between them. The record originates from a study of identical twins. Findings and limits, study-wide: Fewer insertions marked abundant cord blood beta clonotypes; young adult naive trended weakly, memory not at all. Excess sharing between twins was weaker in beta out-of-frame sequences.

Addition of a universal primer site occurred through template switching, and cDNA carried unique molecular identifiers. TCRdb called the 5' RACE reads again in MiXCR, with one record for every CDR3 protein. The sample records about 690,000 distinct CDR3 sequences, 5.5% to 6.5% being singletons. The source of this sequence is a man aged 18 to 35 in good health. This chain links TRBV12-3 or TRBV12-4 with TRBJ2-7, with no clear D. The sequenced sample consisted of naive T cells sorted from blood. The CDR3 sequence: CASSPQTGSSEQYF. The CDR3 DNA is TGTGCCAGCAGCCCCCAGACTGGTTCATCGGAGCAGTACTTC.